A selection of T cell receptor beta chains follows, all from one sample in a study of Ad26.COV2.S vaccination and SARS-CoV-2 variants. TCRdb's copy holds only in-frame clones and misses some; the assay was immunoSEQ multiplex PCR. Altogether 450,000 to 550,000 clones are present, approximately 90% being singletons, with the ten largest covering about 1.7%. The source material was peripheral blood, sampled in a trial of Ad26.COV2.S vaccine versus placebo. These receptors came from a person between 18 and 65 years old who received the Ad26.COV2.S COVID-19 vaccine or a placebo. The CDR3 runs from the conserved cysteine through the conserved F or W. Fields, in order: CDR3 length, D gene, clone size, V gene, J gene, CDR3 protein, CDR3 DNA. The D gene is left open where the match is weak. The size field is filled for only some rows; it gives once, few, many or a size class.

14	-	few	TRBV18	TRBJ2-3	CASSTGQGGDTQYF	TGTGCCAGCTCAACAGGACAGGGAGGGGATACGCAGTATTTT
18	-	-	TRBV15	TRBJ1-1	CATSRDPLGSKLNTEAFF	TGTGCCACCAGCAGAGACCCCCTGGGTTCGAAATTGAACACTGAAGCTTTCTTT
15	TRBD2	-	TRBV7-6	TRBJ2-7	CASSLRPSGTYEQYF	TGTGCCAGCAGCTTACGCCCTAGCGGCACCTACGAGCAGTACTTC
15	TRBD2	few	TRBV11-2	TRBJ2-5	CASSLVLAGVETQYF	TGTGCCAGCAGCTTAGTCCTAGCGGGAGTGGAGACCCAGTACTTC
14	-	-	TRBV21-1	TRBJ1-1	CASQYSQSNTEAFF	TGTGCCAGCCAGTACAGCCAGTCGAACACTGAAGCTTTCTTT
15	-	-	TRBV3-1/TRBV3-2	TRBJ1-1	CASSQFQTVNTEAFF	TGTGCCAGCAGCCAGTTTCAGACAGTGAACACTGAAGCTTTCTTT
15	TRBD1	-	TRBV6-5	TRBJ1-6	CASTIAGTANSPLHF	TGTGCCAGCACCATCGCCGGGACAGCTAATTCACCCCTCCACTTT
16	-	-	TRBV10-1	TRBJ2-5	CASSESVPGTQETQYF	TGCGCCAGCAGTGAGTCGGTCCCGGGGACACAAGAGACCCAGTACTTC
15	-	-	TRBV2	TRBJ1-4	CASSRDHGGNEKLFF	TGTGCCAGCAGTCGAGATCACGGGGGGAATGAAAAACTGTTTTTT
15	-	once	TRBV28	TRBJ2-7	CASSSWRPSSYEQYF	TGTGCCAGCAGTTCGTGGAGGCCGAGCTCCTACGAGCAGTACTTC
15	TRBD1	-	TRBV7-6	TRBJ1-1	CASRSTGGTNTEAFF	TGTGCCAGCAGGTCGACAGGGGGTACAAACACTGAAGCTTTCTTT
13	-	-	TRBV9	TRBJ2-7	CASSVEPSYEQYF	TGTGCCAGCAGCGTAGAGCCTTCCTACGAGCAGTACTTC
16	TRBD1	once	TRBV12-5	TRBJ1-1	CASGLVVGQGFSEAFF	TGTGCTAGTGGTTTGGTAGTGGGACAGGGATTCTCTGAAGCTTTCTTT
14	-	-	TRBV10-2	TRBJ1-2	CASSPGQNSNGYTF	TGCGCCAGCAGTCCCGGACAGAACTCCAATGGCTACACCTTC
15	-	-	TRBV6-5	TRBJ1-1	CASSRLSEPDTEAFF	TGTGCCAGCAGTCGCCTCAGTGAACCAGACACTGAAGCTTTCTTT
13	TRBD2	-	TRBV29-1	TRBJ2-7	CSVGLASSYEQYF	TGCAGCGTCGGACTAGCGAGCTCCTACGAGCAGTACTTC
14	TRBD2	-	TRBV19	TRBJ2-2	CASKAGRNTGELFF	TGTGCCAGTAAAGCGGGGCGAAACACCGGGGAGCTGTTTTTT
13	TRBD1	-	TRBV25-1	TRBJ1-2	CASSDLDRGGYTF	TGTGCCAGCAGTGACTTGGACAGGGGTGGCTACACCTTC
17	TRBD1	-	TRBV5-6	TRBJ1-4	CASSSHRGGTSNEKLFF	TGTGCCAGCAGCTCCCACAGGGGCGGAACCTCTAATGAAAAACTGTTTTTT
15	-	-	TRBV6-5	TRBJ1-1	CASSYSINMNTEAFF	TGTGCCAGCAGTTACTCGATAAACATGAACACTGAAGCTTTCTTT